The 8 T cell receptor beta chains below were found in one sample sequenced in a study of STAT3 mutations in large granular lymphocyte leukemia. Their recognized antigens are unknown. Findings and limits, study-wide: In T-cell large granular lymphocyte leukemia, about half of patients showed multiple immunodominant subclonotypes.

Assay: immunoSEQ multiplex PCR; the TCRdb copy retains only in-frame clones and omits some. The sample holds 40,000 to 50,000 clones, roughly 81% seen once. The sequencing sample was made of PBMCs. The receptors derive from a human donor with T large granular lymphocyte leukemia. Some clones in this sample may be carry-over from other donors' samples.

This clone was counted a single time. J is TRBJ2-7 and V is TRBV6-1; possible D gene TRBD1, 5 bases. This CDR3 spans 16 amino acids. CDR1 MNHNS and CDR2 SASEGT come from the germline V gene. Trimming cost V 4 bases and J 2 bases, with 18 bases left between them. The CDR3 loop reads CASSAQAGPGPYEQYF. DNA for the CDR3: TGTGCCAGCAGTGCTCAGGCAGGGCCGGGTCCCTACGAGCAGTACTTC.

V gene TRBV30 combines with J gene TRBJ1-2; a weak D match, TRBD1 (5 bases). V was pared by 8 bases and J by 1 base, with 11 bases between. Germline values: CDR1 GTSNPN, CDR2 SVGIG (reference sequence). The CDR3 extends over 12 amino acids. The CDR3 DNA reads TGTGCCGCTGGGGGTTTTAACTATGGCTACACCTTC. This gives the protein CAAGGFNYGYTF.

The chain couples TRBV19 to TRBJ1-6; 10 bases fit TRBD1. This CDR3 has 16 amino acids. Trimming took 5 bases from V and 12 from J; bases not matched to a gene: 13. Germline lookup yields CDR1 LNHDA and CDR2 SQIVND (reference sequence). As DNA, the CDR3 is TGTGCCAGTAGTCCCTCGGGACAGGGGTCTTACAGACCCCTCCACTTT. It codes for CASSPSGQGSYRPLHF. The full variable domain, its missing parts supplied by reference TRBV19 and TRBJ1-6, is DGGITQSPKYLFRKEGQNVTLSCEQNLNHDAMYWYRQDPGQGLRLIYYSQIVNDFQKGDIAEGYSVSREKKESFPLTVTSAQKNPTAFYLCASSPSGQGSYRPLHFGNGTRLTVT.

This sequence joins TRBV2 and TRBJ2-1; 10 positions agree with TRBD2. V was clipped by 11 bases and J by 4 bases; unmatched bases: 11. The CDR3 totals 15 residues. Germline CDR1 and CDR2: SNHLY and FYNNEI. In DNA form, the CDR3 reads TGTGCCGGACCAGGGGCTAGCGGGGGATACAATGAGCAGTTCTTC. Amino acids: CAGPGASGGYNEQFF.

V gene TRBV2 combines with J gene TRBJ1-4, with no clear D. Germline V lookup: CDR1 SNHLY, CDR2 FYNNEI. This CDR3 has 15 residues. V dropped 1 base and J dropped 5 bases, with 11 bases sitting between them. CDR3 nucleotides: TGTGCCAGCAGTGAAGTCGGGAGCCCAAATGAAAAACTGTTTTTT. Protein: CASSEVGSPNEKLFF.

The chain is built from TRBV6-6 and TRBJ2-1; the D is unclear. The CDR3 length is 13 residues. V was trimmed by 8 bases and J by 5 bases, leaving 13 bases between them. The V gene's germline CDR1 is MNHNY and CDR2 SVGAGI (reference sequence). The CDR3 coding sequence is TGTGCCAGCCTGGCCTTCACGGACAATGAGCAGTTCTTC. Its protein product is CASLAFTDNEQFF.

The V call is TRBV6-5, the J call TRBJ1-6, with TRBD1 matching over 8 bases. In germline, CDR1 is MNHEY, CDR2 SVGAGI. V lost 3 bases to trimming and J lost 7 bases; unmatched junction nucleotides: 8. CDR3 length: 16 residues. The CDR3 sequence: CASSYSGQGNNSPLHF. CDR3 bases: TGTGCCAGCAGTTATAGTGGACAGGGAAACAATTCACCCCTCCACTTT.

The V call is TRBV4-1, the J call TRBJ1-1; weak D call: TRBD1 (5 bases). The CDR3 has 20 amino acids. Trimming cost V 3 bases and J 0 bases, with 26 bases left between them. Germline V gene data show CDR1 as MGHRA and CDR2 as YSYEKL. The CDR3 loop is CASSHRLLTGEILMNTEAFF. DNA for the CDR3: TGCGCCAGCAGCCATAGACTACTAACGGGGGAAATACTTATGAACACTGAAGCTTTCTTT.